Listed here are 15 T cell receptor beta chains from one sample, sequenced in a study of identifying expanded T cells in peripheral blood. The protocol was immunoSEQ multiplex PCR, while the TCRdb copy is restricted to in-frame clones and leaves out a portion. The sample records some 78,000 clones, roughly 84% being singletons. What was sequenced was blood. The receptors were sampled from a person aged 18 to 75 in good health.

The V and J genes are TRBV18 and TRBJ2-1, with a weak D call TRBD2 (5 bases). V lost 1 base and J lost 7, with 11 bases in between. CDR1 is KGHSH, CDR2 LQKENI, per germline. CDR3 length: 14 amino acids. This CDR3 reads CASSPREGENEQFF. Here the CDR3 DNA reads TGTGCCAGCTCACCACGCGAGGGAGAAAATGAGCAGTTCTTC.

The chain employs TRBV7-6 and TRBJ2-1, with D possibly matching TRBD1 (6 bases). Trimming removed 0 bases at V and 6 bases at J, with 24 bases between. CDR1 is SGHVS and CDR2 is FNYEAQ in the germline V gene. The CDR3 has 19 amino acids. Here the CDR3 reads CASSLANDRTMGRFNEQFF. The CDR3 bases are TGTGCCAGCAGCTTAGCGAATGACAGGACAATGGGTAGGTTCAATGAGCAGTTCTTC.

This clone showed up just once. The rearrangement links TRBV7-8 to TRBJ1-3, with 7 bases aligning to TRBD1. After removal of 2 bases from V and 4 bases from J, the junction contained 2 bases not matched to a gene. The CDR3 has 14 amino acids. The germline CDR1 and CDR2 sequences are SGHVS and FQNEAQ. For the CDR3, the DNA is TGTGCCAGCAGCTTAAGGGGGCCCGGAAACACCATATATTTT. It specifies CASSLRGPGNTIYF.

J is TRBJ2-7 and V is TRBV7-9; TRBD1 matches at 11 bases. V lost 2 bases, J lost 5 bases, and 5 bases stayed unmatched. The CDR3 has 15 amino acids. The germline V gene has CDR1 SEHNR and CDR2 FQNEAQ (reference sequence). The CDR3: CASSLQGQGVNEQYF. Written as DNA, the CDR3 is TGTGCCAGCAGCTTACAGGGACAGGGGGTGAACGAGCAGTACTTC. The variable domain in full, completed from reference TRBV7-9 and TRBJ2-7, reads DTGVSQNPRHKITKRGQNVTFRCDPISEHNRLYWYRQTLGQGPEFLTYFQNEAQLEKSRLLSDRFSAERPKGSFSTLEIQRTEQGDSAMYLCASSLQGQGVNEQYFGPGTRLTVT.

This sequence joins TRBV30 and TRBJ2-7, with a possible D match to TRBD1 (6 bases). From germline, CDR1 is GTSNPN and CDR2 SVGIG (reference sequence). V lost 3 bases and J 9 bases, leaving 18 bases between the germline ends. This CDR3 spans 13 amino acids. The CDR3: CAWRGPSQGSQYF. Here the CDR3 DNA reads TGTGCCTGGAGGGGCCCCTCACAGGGTTCGCAGTACTTC.

V usage is TRBV7-9 and J usage is TRBJ2-5, with D perhaps TRBD2 (6 bases). In germline, CDR1 is SEHNR, CDR2 FQNEAQ (reference sequence). V was pared by 5 bases and J by 4 bases, with 17 bases between. The CDR3 totals 15 residues. The CDR3: CASSPRTSPGETQYF. The CDR3, as DNA: TGTGCCAGCAGCCCACGAACTAGCCCTGGAGAGACCCAGTACTTC. The full variable domain, its missing parts supplied by reference TRBV7-9 and TRBJ2-5, is DTGVSQNPRHKITKRGQNVTFRCDPISEHNRLYWYRQTLGQGPEFLTYFQNEAQLEKSRLLSDRFSAERPKGSFSTLEIQRTEQGDSAMYLCASSPRTSPGETQYFGPGTRLLVL.

The chain uses TRBV9 and TRBJ1-5, with D possibly being TRBD1 (5 bases). CDR1 SGDLS and CDR2 YYNGEE come from the germline V gene. This CDR3 region has 14 residues. Trimming took off 6 bases at V and 4 bases at J, with 14 bases between the two ends. The CDR3 region is CASNLGDWNQPQHF. CDR3 DNA sequence: TGTGCCAGCAATCTCGGGGACTGGAATCAGCCCCAGCATTTT.

This clone was observed a single time. The rearrangement links TRBV10-3 to TRBJ2-2; D unresolved. CDR1 ENHRY and CDR2 SYGVKD come from the germline V gene. The CDR3 consists of 15 residues. Trimming removed 6 bases at V and 3 bases at J, with 14 bases between. The CDR3 is CAISEVGAYTGELFF. The CDR3 nucleotides are TGTGCCATCAGCGAGGTCGGAGCTTACACCGGGGAGCTGTTTTTT.

The gene calls are TRBV5-1 and TRBJ2-7; 9 nucleotides align to TRBD1. Germline V lookup: CDR1 SGHRS, CDR2 YFSETQ. With V trimmed by 5 bases and J by 7 bases, 10 bases remained unmatched. The CDR3 length is 14 residues. The CDR3 sequence: CASSRDRELREQYF. DNA of the CDR3: TGCGCCAGCAGTAGGGACAGGGAGTTAAGGGAGCAGTACTTC.

The table lists this clone with a few counts. The V call is TRBV5-6, the J call TRBJ2-7; no clear D gene. Trimming pared 1 base from V and 3 bases from J, leaving 17 bases between. Per the germline V gene, CDR1 is SGHDT and CDR2 is YYEEEE. The CDR3 covers 16 residues. The DNA for the CDR3 is TGTGCCAGCAGCTTGCCAACGGCTAGTAGTATCTACGAGCAGTACTTC. Translated: CASSLPTASSIYEQYF.

V and J are TRBV28 and TRBJ1-5; D is ambiguous. The V end lost 4 bases, the J end lost 0 bases, and 1 base lay between the germline ends. From germline, CDR1 is MDHEN and CDR2 SYDVKM. The CDR3 is 12 residues long. CDR3 in amino acids: CASSYSNQPQHF. The DNA for the CDR3 is TGTGCCAGCAGTTATAGCAATCAGCCCCAGCATTTT.

This rearrangement joins TRBV28 to TRBJ2-7; TRBD2 is a possible D gene (6 bases). Trimming took 7 bases from V and 2 from J, leaving 12 bases between them. Germline assignment: CDR1 MDHEN and CDR2 SYDVKM. CDR3 length: 13 residues. CDR3 sequence (DNA): TGTGCCAGCATCGACGGGGGAACCTACGAGCAGTACTTC. It is translated as CASIDGGTYEQYF.

This chain uses TRBV14 with TRBJ1-5; a weak D match, TRBD1 (5 bases). Germline CDR1 SGHDN, CDR2 FVKESK. The CDR3 consists of 14 residues. V lost 3 bases and J 1 base, leaving 7 bases between the germline ends. In nucleotides, the CDR3 is TGTGCCAGCAGCCAGGGGCTGAGCAATCAGCCCCAGCATTTT. This sequence encodes CASSQGLSNQPQHF.

This clone was detected once. The chain recombines TRBV9 with TRBJ1-2; D gene unclear. Germline V gene lookup returns CDR1 SGDLS and CDR2 YYNGEE. CDR3 size: 11 residues. V lost 5 bases and J lost 2, with 4 bases in between. The CDR3 sequence is CASRDNYGYTF. In DNA form, the CDR3 reads TGTGCCAGCAGGGACAACTATGGCTACACCTTC.

This clone is a singleton in its sample. This sequence joins TRBV11-2 and TRBJ2-2; the match to TRBD2 covers 7 bases. Germline CDR1 SGHAT, CDR2 FQNNGV. The J segment lost 6 bases and the V segment lost 5 bases, leaving 6 bases of the junction unmatched. The CDR3 sequence is 14 residues long. The CDR3 reads CASSPRLAAGELFF. CDR3 sequence (DNA): TGTGCCAGCAGCCCCAGACTAGCAGCCGGGGAGCTGTTTTTT.